Sequencing of this T cell receptor (beta chain) was carried out in a study of cytomegalovirus exposure and HLA in healthy donors. Study as a whole: In terms of ancestry, the Caucasian-associated cluster contained around four fifths of the approximately 430 genotyped donors. Study-level points and caveats: The authors considered a cluster of highly shared sequence variants likely to be a sequencing artifact. Several of the most significant clusters were apparently associated with common viral pathogens in a later analysis. Across donors, sequencing depth was assumed by presence/absence analyses to be roughly uniform.

With respect to this clone: Its target is not known.

The PCR contained 60 Vbeta and 13 Jbeta primers. The method was immunoSEQ multiplex PCR; TCRdb's version includes in-frame clones alone and lacks a portion of them. The data include tens of thousands of clones; the top ten clones carry 3.5% to 4%. This CDR3 contains 14 residues. With 1 base clipped from V and 5 bases from J, the junction kept 3 bases outside the gene matches. Germline CDR1 LGHNA, CDR2 YSLEER. The receptor was derived from a male donor in good health and CMV-seronegative. Sequenced input: PBMCs. This rearrangement joins TRBV4-3 to TRBJ2-7, with 9 nucleotides matching TRBD1. CDR3 DNA: TGCGCCAGCAGCCAAGTACAGGGGGCTAACGAGCAGTACTTC. It codes for CASSQVQGANEQYF.